Each of the 9 T cell receptor beta chains below was sequenced from the same sample in a study of blood T cell repertoires in COVID-19 (dated by TCRdb to 2020 to 2022). Library preparation was by the immunoSEQ multiplex PCR assay. In its TCRdb copy, this immuneACCESS table keeps in-frame sequences only and misses some clones. Where compared with another copy, unresolved V genes explain less than half of these, and the others have no known cause. A total of over 100,000 clones appear in this sample, 90% of them only once. The ten largest clones take up around 1.1% of the sample. The sequenced material came from peripheral blood. The receptors originated from a human donor in a cohort sampled during active COVID-19.

The V gene is TRBV28, the J gene TRBJ2-7; D is possibly TRBD2 (6 bases). Trimming stripped 3 bases from V and 3 bases from J, with 18 bases between. Germline CDR1 is MDHEN and CDR2 is SYDVKM. CDR3 length: 16 residues. The CDR3 region has the DNA TGTGCCAGCAGTTTTTTTTTCGGAGGAGGGGACTACGAGCAGTACTTC. Protein sequence: CASSFFFGGGDYEQYF.

The genes are TRBV5-1 and TRBJ2-1, with D perhaps TRBD1 (5 bases). The CDR3 is 12 residues long. Trimming shortened V by 0 bases and J by 7 bases, and 5 bases separated the two germline ends. Germline V gene sequence: CDR1 SGHRS, CDR2 YFSETQ. The CDR3 coding sequence is TGCGCCAGCAGCTTGGAGGGGAATGAGCAGTTCTTC. Translating it yields CASSLEGNEQFF.

J is TRBJ1-2 and V is TRBV6-1; tentatively, D is TRBD1 (5 bases). The CDR3 contains 13 residues. V shed 0 bases and J shed 5 bases, with 7 bases lying between them. The germline gives CDR1 MNHNS, CDR2 SASEGT. The CDR3 protein is CASSEAGGYGYTF. The DNA of the CDR3 is TGTGCCAGCAGTGAAGCGGGGGGGTATGGCTACACCTTC.

The chain links TRBV4-1 to TRBJ2-1; TRBD2 matches at 8 bases. V was pared by 2 bases and J by 10 bases, with 19 bases of the junction left unmatched. This CDR3 comprises 18 residues. In germline, CDR1 is MGHRA, CDR2 YSYEKL. DNA for the CDR3: TGCGCCAGCAGCCAACTCTTGAGAGCGGGGGCCCAATGGAGGGAGCAGTTCTTC. Translation: CASSQLLRAGAQWREQFF.

This clone was seen a single time. The chain uses TRBV9 and TRBJ2-5; TRBD1 aligns across 8 bases. Germline assignment: CDR1 SGDLS and CDR2 YYNGEE. The CDR3 is 14 residues long. The V and J ends lost 2 bases and 5 bases, in that order; junction bases with no gene match: 5. The CDR3 here is CASSVTGEGETQYF. Here the CDR3 DNA reads TGTGCCAGCAGCGTGACAGGGGAAGGTGAGACCCAGTACTTC.

The CDR3 here is CASSPQYRGRTGELFF. The CDR3 nucleotides are TGTGCCAGCTCACCACAATATAGGGGTCGGACCGGGGAGCTGTTTTTT. This chain joins TRBV18 and TRBJ2-2; possible D gene TRBD1, 5 bases. CDR3 length: 16 amino acids. Trimming stripped 1 base from V and 5 bases from J, with 14 bases between. Per germline, CDR1 KGHSH and CDR2 LQKENI.

This clone was seen a few times. The chain uses TRBV5-1 and TRBJ2-3, with a tentative D call TRBD1 (6 bases). Germline V lookup: CDR1 SGHRS, CDR2 YFSETQ. V was trimmed by 0 bases and J by 0 bases, leaving 17 bases between them. This CDR3 is 18 amino acids long. In nucleotides, the CDR3 is TGCGCCAGCAGCTTGGCCCCGCAGGGGAGTGATAGCACAGATACGCAGTATTTT. Its translation: CASSLAPQGSDSTDTQYF.

This chain links TRBV2 with TRBJ2-1, with 7 bases fitting TRBD2. The V gene's germline CDR1 is SNHLY and CDR2 FYNNEI. The J segment lost 6 bases and the V segment lost 8 bases, leaving 10 bases of the junction unmatched. The CDR3 is 14 amino acids. The CDR3 loop reads CASFGGGRVNEQFF. The CDR3 DNA sequence: TGTGCCAGCTTCGGCGGGGGTAGGGTCAATGAGCAGTTCTTC. The whole variable domain, filled in from reference TRBV2 and TRBJ2-1, reads EPEVTQTPSHQVTQMGQEVILRCVPISNHLYFYWYRQILGQKVEFLVSFYNNEISEKSEIFDDQFSVERPDGSNFTLKIRSTKLEDSAMYFCASFGGGRVNEQFFGPGTRLTVL.

V gene TRBV20-1 combines with J gene TRBJ1-2, with D perhaps matching TRBD1 (6 bases). Per the germline V gene, CDR1 is DFQATT and CDR2 is SNEGSKA (reference sequence). Trimming took 3 bases from V and 8 from J, leaving 10 bases between them. The CDR3 runs to 11 residues. Written as DNA, the CDR3 is TGCAGTGCTAGGGGGGCCAGCGGCTACACCTTC. Encoded protein: CSARGASGYTF.